This is a list of T cell receptor beta chains from one sample in a study of blood T cell repertoires in COVID-19. Using immunoSEQ multiplex PCR, the repertoire was profiled, and TCRdb retains in-frame clones only, with some absent. The repertoire consists of some 57,000 clones, with 80% to 95% occurring once and the leading ten covering under 7%. The sample taken for sequencing was peripheral blood. The origin of the receptors is a man aged 45-65 years with active COVID-19. The conserved cysteine and the conserved F or W are not part of the CDR3 here.

j_call: TRBJ1-6
cdr3_length: 11
v_call: TRBV19
cdr3_aa: ASLSQGNSPLH

j_call: TRBJ1-2
cdr3_length: 11
v_call: TRBV7-2
cdr3_aa: ASSLQQFYGYT

j_call: TRBJ1-1
cdr3_length: 14
v_call: TRBV7-2
cdr3_aa: ASRVGSGARNTEAF

j_call: TRBJ1-1
cdr3_length: 13
v_call: TRBV4-3
cdr3_aa: ASSQETGVSTEAF

j_call: TRBJ2-5
cdr3_length: 10
v_call: TRBV14
cdr3_aa: ASSQDQRTQY

j_call: TRBJ2-5
cdr3_length: 10
v_call: TRBV7-9
cdr3_aa: ASSRTGRTQY

j_call: TRBJ1-6
cdr3_length: 12
v_call: TRBV19
cdr3_aa: ASSIGQSNSPLH

j_call: TRBJ1-6
cdr3_length: 14
v_call: TRBV28
cdr3_aa: ASSLSDREKKSPLH

j_call: TRBJ1-2
cdr3_length: 11
v_call: TRBV18
cdr3_aa: ASSPDRVYGYT

j_call: TRBJ2-2
cdr3_length: 14
v_call: TRBV3-1/TRBV3-2
cdr3_aa: ASSQLRGRGTGELF

j_call: TRBJ2-7
cdr3_length: 14
v_call: TRBV6-5
cdr3_aa: ASSYGGQFRSYEQY

j_call: TRBJ2-1
cdr3_length: 13
v_call: TRBV15
cdr3_aa: ATSRGLSSYNEQF

j_call: TRBJ1-2
cdr3_length: 9
v_call: TRBV4-2
cdr3_aa: ASSQTGGYT

j_call: TRBJ1-2
cdr3_length: 11
v_call: TRBV6-5
cdr3_aa: ASSYGGNYGYT

j_call: TRBJ2-1
cdr3_length: 13
v_call: TRBV6-6
cdr3_aa: ASNSPGGSYNEQF

j_call: TRBJ2-7
cdr3_length: 12
v_call: TRBV18
cdr3_aa: ASSPGQGAYEQY

j_call: TRBJ2-7
cdr3_length: 11
v_call: TRBV15
cdr3_aa: ATSWGQGDEQY

j_call: TRBJ1-3
cdr3_length: 14
v_call: TRBV5-5
cdr3_aa: ASSLEGAYSGNTIY

j_call: TRBJ2-7
cdr3_length: 14
v_call: TRBV7-9
cdr3_aa: ASSPYPGLGSFEQY

j_call: TRBJ2-3
cdr3_length: 11
v_call: TRBV12-3/TRBV12-4
cdr3_aa: ASSLRRTDTQY

j_call: TRBJ2-3
cdr3_length: 15
v_call: TRBV3-1/TRBV3-2
cdr3_aa: ASSQITSFSGTDTQY

j_call: TRBJ2-7
cdr3_length: 14
v_call: TRBV11-2
cdr3_aa: ASSSLSYGSFYEQY

j_call: TRBJ2-2
cdr3_length: 20
v_call: TRBV12-5
cdr3_aa: ASGLTPGGLVNTRVSTGELF

j_call: TRBJ1-5
cdr3_length: 13
v_call: TRBV27
cdr3_aa: ASMRRGRGGQPQH

j_call: TRBJ2-2
cdr3_length: 13
v_call: TRBV29-1
cdr3_aa: SVSPLGGRAGELF

j_call: TRBJ1-5
cdr3_length: 14
v_call: TRBV7-2
cdr3_aa: ASSLYGTGVNQPQH

j_call: TRBJ1-2
cdr3_length: 14
v_call: TRBV18
cdr3_aa: ASSQQRAILNYGYT

j_call: TRBJ1-4
cdr3_length: 11
v_call: TRBV28
cdr3_aa: ASSLPRREKLF

j_call: TRBJ2-1
cdr3_length: 10
v_call: TRBV5-1
cdr3_aa: ASSFGYNEQF

j_call: TRBJ1-3
cdr3_length: 12
v_call: TRBV11-2
cdr3_aa: ASSGARSGNTIY

j_call: TRBJ2-3
cdr3_length: 14
v_call: TRBV14
cdr3_aa: ASSQGGGTFTDTQY

j_call: TRBJ1-5
cdr3_length: 16
v_call: TRBV6-1
cdr3_aa: ASSEGQGVLPLHQPQH

j_call: TRBJ1-6
cdr3_length: 11
v_call: TRBV12-3/TRBV12-4
cdr3_aa: ASSLNRGSPLH

j_call: TRBJ2-5
cdr3_length: 11
v_call: TRBV6-5
cdr3_aa: ASRDRGIETQY

j_call: TRBJ2-7
cdr3_length: 11
v_call: TRBV7-6
cdr3_aa: ASSQVGVTEQY

j_call: TRBJ1-6
cdr3_length: 11
v_call: TRBV5-4
cdr3_aa: ASSFQGDSPLH

j_call: TRBJ2-3
cdr3_length: 14
v_call: TRBV5-4
cdr3_aa: ASSLGSGGAGDTQY

j_call: TRBJ1-3
cdr3_length: 11
v_call: TRBV15
cdr3_aa: ATHQDSGNTIY

j_call: TRBJ1-3
cdr3_length: 14
v_call: TRBV5-4
cdr3_aa: ASSYGGQNSGNTIY

j_call: TRBJ2-3
cdr3_length: 13
v_call: TRBV6-5
cdr3_aa: ASSKTGIHTDTQY

j_call: TRBJ1-1
cdr3_length: 13
v_call: TRBV10-3
cdr3_aa: AISELGHSGTEAF

j_call: TRBJ2-5
cdr3_length: 12
v_call: TRBV7-9
cdr3_aa: ASSFMPGQETQY

j_call: TRBJ1-5
cdr3_length: 13
v_call: TRBV19
cdr3_aa: ASSIGQGGRQPQH

j_call: TRBJ2-3
cdr3_length: 12
v_call: TRBV10-3
cdr3_aa: ASRGGQGTDTQY

j_call: TRBJ2-4
cdr3_length: 11
v_call: TRBV5-4
cdr3_aa: ASSLTGQGLQY

j_call: TRBJ2-7
cdr3_length: 13
v_call: TRBV5-8
cdr3_aa: ASSLRGGGYMGQY

j_call: TRBJ2-5
cdr3_length: 11
v_call: TRBV27
cdr3_aa: ASSLGRKETQY